The clone carrying this T cell receptor (beta chain) has only a few counts. Its antigen is not identified. These data come from a study of shared clonotypes between healthy human individuals. Clones were sequenced by immunoSEQ multiplex PCR, and TCRdb holds only the in-frame ones, with some missing. Among around 1.1 million clones listed, around 82% were seen once. Overall study findings and caveats: Among donors, the sharing of clonotypes was expected to be influenced by sequencing depth. Lower generation probabilities were found for non-shared clonotypes than for those shared by all four donors.

Recent acute infections and vaccinations were absent in the healthy HIV-negative adult donors. Researchers partitioned CD4+ cells into CD45RA+ naive and CD45RA-negative memory subsets. V lost 8 bases and J lost 1; bases outside the gene matches: 5. Germline V gene lookup returns CDR1 MDHEN and CDR2 SYDVKM. CDR3 size: 14 residues. The clonotype comes from a man aged 18-30 years in good health. Some clones in this sample may be carry-over from other donors' samples. Sequenced sample: memory CD4+ T cells from PBMCs. The subset: CD45RA-negative fraction. The gene calls are TRBV28 and TRBJ1-1; 9 bases are a match to TRBD1. CDR3 protein: CASFPTGGNTEAFF. The CDR3 DNA sequence: TGTGCCAGCTTCCCGACAGGGGGGAACACTGAAGCTTTCTTT.